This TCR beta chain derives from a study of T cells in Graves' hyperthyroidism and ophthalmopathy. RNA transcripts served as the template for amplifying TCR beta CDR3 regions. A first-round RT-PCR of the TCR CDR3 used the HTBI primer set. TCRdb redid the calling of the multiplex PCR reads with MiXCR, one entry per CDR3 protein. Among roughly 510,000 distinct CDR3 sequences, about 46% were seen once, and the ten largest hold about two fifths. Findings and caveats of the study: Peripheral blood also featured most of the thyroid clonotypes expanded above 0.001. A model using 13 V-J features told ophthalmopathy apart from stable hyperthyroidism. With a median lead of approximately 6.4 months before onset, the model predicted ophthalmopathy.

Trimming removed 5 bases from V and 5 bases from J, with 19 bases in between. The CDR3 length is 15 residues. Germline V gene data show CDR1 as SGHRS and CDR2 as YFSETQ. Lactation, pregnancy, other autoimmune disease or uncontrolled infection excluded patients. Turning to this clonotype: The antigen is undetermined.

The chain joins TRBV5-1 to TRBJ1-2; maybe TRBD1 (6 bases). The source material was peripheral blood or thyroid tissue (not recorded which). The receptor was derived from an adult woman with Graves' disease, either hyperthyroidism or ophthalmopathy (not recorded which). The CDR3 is CASRRGGLGEYGYTF. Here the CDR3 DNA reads TGCGCCAGCAGGCGGGGGGGGCTGGGGGAATATGGCTACACCTTC.